This is a list of T cell receptor beta chains from one sample in a study of identical twins. MiXCR, applied by TCRdb to the 5' RACE reads, yields one record per CDR3 protein. Of approximately 680,000 distinct CDR3 sequences listed, roughly 6.6% are singletons. These same records also appear under a second study, on yellow fever vaccine responses in identical twins.

What was sequenced was PBMCs. The receptor set was obtained from a young woman in good health. The CDR3 runs from the conserved cysteine through the conserved F or W. D genes are given only for firm matches. Part of the rows lack a size; the others show once, few, many or a class for expanded clones.

>TRBJ2-1|TRBD2|.|TRBV3-1
CASSPTGTSGTPEQFF
TGTGCCAGCAGCCCAACAGGGACTAGCGGGACCCCGGAGCAGTTCTTC
>TRBJ1-2|TRBD1|few|TRBV12-3/TRBV12-4
CASSVTGTGVGYTF
TGTGCCAGCAGCGTCACCGGGACAGGGGTTGGCTACACCTTC
>TRBJ2-1|.|.|TRBV7-2
CASSARHNEQFF
TGTGCCAGCAGCGCTCGCCACAATGAGCAGTTCTTC
>TRBJ2-5|.|.|TRBV20-1
CSASVLAGTQYF
TGCAGTGCTAGCGTTTTAGCAGGGACCCAGTACTTC
>TRBJ2-5|.|.|TRBV7-8
CASSRLRQGQQETQYF
TGTGCCAGCAGCCGGTTAAGGCAGGGGCAACAAGAGACCCAGTACTTC
>TRBJ1-1|TRBD1|few|TRBV5-1
CASSDDGQVRPAFF
TGCGCCAGCAGCGACGATGGACAGGTCCGTCCAGCTTTCTTT
>TRBJ2-3|.|many|TRBV12-3/TRBV12-4
CASSKRPGTDTQYF
TGTGCCAGCAGTAAAAGGCCGGGCACAGATACGCAGTATTTT
>TRBJ2-3|.|.|TRBV7-6
CASSSSGAGGVTDTQYF
TGTGCCAGCAGCTCCTCGGGGGCAGGGGGGGTAACAGATACGCAGTATTTT
>TRBJ2-2|.|.|TRBV18
CASSPPAGQNTGELFF
TGTGCCAGCTCACCACCGGCAGGACAAAACACCGGGGAGCTGTTTTTT
>TRBJ2-1|TRBD2|few|TRBV10-3
CAIKRLAGEDEQFF
TGTGCCATCAAACGACTAGCGGGAGAGGATGAGCAGTTCTTC